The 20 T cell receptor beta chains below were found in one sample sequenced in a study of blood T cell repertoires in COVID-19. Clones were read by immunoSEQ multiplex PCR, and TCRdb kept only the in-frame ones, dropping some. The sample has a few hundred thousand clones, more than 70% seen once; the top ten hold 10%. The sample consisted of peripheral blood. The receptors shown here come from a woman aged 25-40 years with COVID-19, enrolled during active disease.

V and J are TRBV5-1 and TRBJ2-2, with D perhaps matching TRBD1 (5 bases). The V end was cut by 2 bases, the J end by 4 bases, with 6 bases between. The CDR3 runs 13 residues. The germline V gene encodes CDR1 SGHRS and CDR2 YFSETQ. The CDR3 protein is CASSFQGTGELFF. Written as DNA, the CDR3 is TGCGCCAGCAGCTTCCAGGGCACCGGGGAGCTGTTTTTT.

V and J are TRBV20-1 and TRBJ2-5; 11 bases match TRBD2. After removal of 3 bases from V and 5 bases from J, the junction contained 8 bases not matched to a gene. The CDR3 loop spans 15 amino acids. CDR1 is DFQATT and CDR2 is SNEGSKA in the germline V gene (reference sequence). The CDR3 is CSASVSGGEWETQYF. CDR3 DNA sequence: TGCAGTGCTAGTGTTAGCGGGGGGGAATGGGAGACCCAGTACTTC.

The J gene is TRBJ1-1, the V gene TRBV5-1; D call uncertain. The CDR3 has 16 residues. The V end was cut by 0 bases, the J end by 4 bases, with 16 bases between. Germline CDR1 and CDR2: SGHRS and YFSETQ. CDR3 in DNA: TGCGCCAGCAGCTTGGGAGTTCCGGGAGCGGCCACTGAAGCTTTCTTT. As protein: CASSLGVPGAATEAFF.

CDR3 protein: CASSLYGTGELFF. The DNA of the CDR3 is TGTGCCAGCAGTTTATACGGTACCGGGGAGCTGTTTTTT. This rearrangement joins TRBV28 to TRBJ2-2; D gene ambiguous. This CDR3 is 13 amino acids long. Deletions cut 1 base from V and 5 bases from J, with 5 bases between. Germline assignment: CDR1 MDHEN and CDR2 SYDVKM.

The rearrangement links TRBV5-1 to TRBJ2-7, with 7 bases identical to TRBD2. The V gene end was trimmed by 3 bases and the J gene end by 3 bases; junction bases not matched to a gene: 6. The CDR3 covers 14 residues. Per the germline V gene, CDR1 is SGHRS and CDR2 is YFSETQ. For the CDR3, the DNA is TGCGCCAGCAGCTCAACTGGACTAGACTACGAGCAGTACTTC. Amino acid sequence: CASSSTGLDYEQYF.

The CDR3: CASSFIPTGGTYEQYF. CDR3 DNA: TGCGCCAGCAGCTTCATACCGACAGGGGGAACCTACGAGCAGTACTTC. The chain carries TRBV5-1 and TRBJ2-7; TRBD1 matches 9 bases. Per the germline V gene, CDR1 is SGHRS and CDR2 is YFSETQ. V lost 2 bases, J lost 2 bases, and 8 bases stayed unmatched. The CDR3 has 16 residues.

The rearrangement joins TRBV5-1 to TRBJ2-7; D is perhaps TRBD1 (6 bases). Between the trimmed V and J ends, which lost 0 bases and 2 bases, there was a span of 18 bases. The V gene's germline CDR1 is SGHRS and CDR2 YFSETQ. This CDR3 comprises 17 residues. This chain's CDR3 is CASSLAASGAAPYEQYF. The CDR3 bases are TGCGCCAGCAGCTTGGCGGCCTCAGGGGCCGCTCCCTACGAGCAGTACTTC.

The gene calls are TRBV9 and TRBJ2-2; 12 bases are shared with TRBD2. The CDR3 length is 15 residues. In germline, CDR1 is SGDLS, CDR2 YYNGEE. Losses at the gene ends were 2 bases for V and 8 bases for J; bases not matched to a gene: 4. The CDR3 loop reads CASSVLTSGRGELFF. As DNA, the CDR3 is TGTGCCAGCAGCGTGTTAACTAGCGGGAGGGGGGAGCTGTTTTTT.

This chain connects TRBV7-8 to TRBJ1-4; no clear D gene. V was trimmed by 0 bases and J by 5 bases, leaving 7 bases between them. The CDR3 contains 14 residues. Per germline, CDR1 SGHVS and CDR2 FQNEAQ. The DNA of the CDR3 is TGTGCCAGCAGCTTAGCCCGAGGGAATGAAAAACTGTTTTTT. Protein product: CASSLARGNEKLFF.

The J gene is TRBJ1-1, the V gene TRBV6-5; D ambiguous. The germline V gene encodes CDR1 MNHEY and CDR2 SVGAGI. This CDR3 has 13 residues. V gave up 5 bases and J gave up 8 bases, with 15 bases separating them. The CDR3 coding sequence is TGTGCCAGCAGTCCACCCGGGATGGCAGAAGCTTTCTTT. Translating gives CASSPPGMAEAFF.

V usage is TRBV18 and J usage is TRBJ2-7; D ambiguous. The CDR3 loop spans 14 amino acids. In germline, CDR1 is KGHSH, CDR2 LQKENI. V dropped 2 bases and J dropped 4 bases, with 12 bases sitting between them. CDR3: CASSPGQQLYEQYF. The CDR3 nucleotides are TGTGCCAGCTCACCAGGGCAGCAGCTTTACGAGCAGTACTTC. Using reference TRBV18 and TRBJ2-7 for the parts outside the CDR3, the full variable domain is NAGVMQNPRHLVRRRGQEARLRCSPMKGHSHVYWYRQLPEEGLKFMVYLQKENIIDESGMPKERFSAEFPKEGPSILRIQQVVRGDSAAYFCASSPGQQLYEQYFGPGTRLTVT.

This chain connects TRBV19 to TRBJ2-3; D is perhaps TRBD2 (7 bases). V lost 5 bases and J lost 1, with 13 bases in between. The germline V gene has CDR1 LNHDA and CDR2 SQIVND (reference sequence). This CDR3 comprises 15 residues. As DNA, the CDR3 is TGTGCCAGTAGTCGGGGGGCAGTTGGCACAGATACGCAGTATTTT. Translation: CASSRGAVGTDTQYF.

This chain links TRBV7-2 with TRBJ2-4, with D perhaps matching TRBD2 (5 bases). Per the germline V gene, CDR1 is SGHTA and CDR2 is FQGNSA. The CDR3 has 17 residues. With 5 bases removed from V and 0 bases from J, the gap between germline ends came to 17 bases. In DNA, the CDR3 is TGTGCCAGCAGCCGTACGAGGGTAGGAGAAGCCAAAAACATTCAGTACTTC. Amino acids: CASSRTRVGEAKNIQYF. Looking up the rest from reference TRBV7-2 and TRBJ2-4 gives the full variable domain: GAGVSQSPSNKVTEKGKDVELRCDPISGHTALYWYRQSLGQGLEFLIYFQGNSAPDKSGLPSDRFSAERTGGSVSTLTIQRTQQEDSAVYLCASSRTRVGEAKNIQYFGAGTRLSVL.

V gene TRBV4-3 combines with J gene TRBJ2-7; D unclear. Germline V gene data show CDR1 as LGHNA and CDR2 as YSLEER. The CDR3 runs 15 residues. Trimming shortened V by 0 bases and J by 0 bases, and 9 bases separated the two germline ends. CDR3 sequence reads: CASSQDRGTSYEQYF. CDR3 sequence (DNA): TGCGCCAGCAGCCAAGATAGAGGTACCTCCTACGAGCAGTACTTC.

The CDR3 here is CASSLGPVSYF. CDR3 DNA: TGTGCCAGCAGTTTGGGGCCAGTATCCTACTTC. The chain links TRBV28 to TRBJ2-5, with D possibly matching TRBD1 (5 bases). V was clipped by 3 bases and J by 14 bases, with 13 bases between them. Germline V lookup: CDR1 MDHEN, CDR2 SYDVKM. The CDR3 is made up of 11 amino acids.

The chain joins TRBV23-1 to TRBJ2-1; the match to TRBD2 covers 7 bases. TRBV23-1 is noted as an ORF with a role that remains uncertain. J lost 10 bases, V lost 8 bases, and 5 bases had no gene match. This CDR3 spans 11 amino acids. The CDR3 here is CASHGGNEQFF. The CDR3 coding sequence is TGCGCCAGCCACGGGGGGAACGAGCAGTTCTTC.

The CDR3, as DNA: TGTGCCAGTAGTAGCAACAGGGGAGGCGGGGAGCTGTTTTTT. The encoded protein is CASSSNRGGGELFF. The chain employs TRBV19 and TRBJ2-2; D might be TRBD1 (7 bases). The germline CDR1 and CDR2 sequences are LNHDA and SQIVND (reference sequence). Trimming shortened V by 4 bases and J by 7 bases, and 13 bases separated the two germline ends. This CDR3 spans 14 amino acids.

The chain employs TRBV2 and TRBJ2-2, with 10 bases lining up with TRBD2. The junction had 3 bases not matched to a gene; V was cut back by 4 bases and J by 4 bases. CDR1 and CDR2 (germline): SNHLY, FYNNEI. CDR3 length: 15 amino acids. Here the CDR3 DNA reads TGTGCCAGCAGTGGGGCTAGCGGGAGCACCGGGGAGCTGTTTTTT. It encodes CASSGASGSTGELFF.

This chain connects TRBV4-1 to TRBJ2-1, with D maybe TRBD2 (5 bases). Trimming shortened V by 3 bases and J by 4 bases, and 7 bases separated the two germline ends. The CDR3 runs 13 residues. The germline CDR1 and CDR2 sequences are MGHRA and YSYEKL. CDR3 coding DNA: TGCGCCAGCAGCCAGAGAGGGTACAATGAGCAGTTCTTC. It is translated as CASSQRGYNEQFF.

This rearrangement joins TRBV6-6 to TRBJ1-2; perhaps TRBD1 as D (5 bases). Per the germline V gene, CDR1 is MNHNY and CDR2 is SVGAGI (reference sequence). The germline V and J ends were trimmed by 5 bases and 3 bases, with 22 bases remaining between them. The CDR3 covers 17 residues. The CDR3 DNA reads TGTGCCAGCAGTCGCGCATCGCGGGGCCCTACTGACTATGGCTACACCTTC. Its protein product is CASSRASRGPTDYGYTF.